This TCR beta chain appears in the sequencing data of a study of shared clonotypes between healthy human individuals. Naive CD8 populations comprised CD45RO-negative cells positively selected for CCR7, excluding terminally differentiated effector memory CD45RA+ cells. In the case of this clone: Its matching antigen is unknown.

The method was immunoSEQ multiplex PCR; TCRdb's version includes in-frame clones alone and lacks a portion of them. The sample lists around 2,100,000 clones; roughly 95% were seen once. Study findings and constraints: Larger estimated richness was generally seen in naive subsets than in memory subsets.

V was clipped by 3 bases and J by 6 bases, with 20 bases between them. The length of the CDR3 is 16 residues. CDR1 is ENHRY and CDR2 is SYGVKD in the germline V gene. The chain recombines TRBV10-3 with TRBJ1-2; D possibly corresponds to TRBD1 (5 bases). The TCR originated in a young man in good health. Sequencing was carried out using naive CD8+ T cells sorted from blood. DNA for the CDR3: TGTGCCATCAGTGACTTTTCCCCAGGGTCGATTGATGGCTACACCTTC. Translation: CAISDFSPGSIDGYTF.